The rows below give T cell receptor beta chains drawn from one sample of a study of blood T cell repertoires in COVID-19. TCRdb keeps only in-frame clones here, not all; method: immunoSEQ multiplex PCR. Of around 180,000 clones listed, roughly four fifths were seen once; the top ten hold more than 10%. Sequencing was carried out using PBMCs or T cells enriched from blood (not recorded which). Receptors were obtained from a man aged 50 to 60 who had recovered from COVID-19. Each CDR3 is given with its conserved first and last residue. Fields, in order: clone size, D gene, J gene, V gene, CDR3 protein, CDR3 DNA. A D gene is named only where the DNA matches it firmly. The size of a clone is reported for some rows only, either as once, few or many, or as a class for expanded clones.

size: few; D: .; J: TRBJ1-4; V: TRBV10-1; CDR3: CASSAGQTTNEKLFF; DNA: TGCGCCAGCAGTGCAGGACAGACAACTAATGAAAAACTGTTTTTT
size: .; D: TRBD1; J: TRBJ1-4; V: TRBV28; CDR3: CASSLGTGGEKLFF; DNA: TGTGCCAGCAGTTTAGGGACAGGGGGGGAAAAACTGTTTTTT
size: .; D: TRBD1; J: TRBJ1-5; V: TRBV28; CDR3: CASSLTPQGSNQPQHF; DNA: TGTGCCAGCAGCCTTACCCCACAGGGGAGCAATCAGCCCCAGCATTTT
size: .; D: TRBD1; J: TRBJ1-2; V: TRBV3-1/TRBV3-2; CDR3: CASSQVTGTGNYGYTF; DNA: TGTGCCAGCAGCCAAGTTACCGGGACAGGGAACTATGGCTACACCTTC
size: .; D: TRBD1; J: TRBJ2-7; V: TRBV5-4; CDR3: CASGTGSDPAYEQYF; DNA: TGTGCCAGCGGGACAGGGTCCGACCCAGCGTACGAGCAGTACTTC
size: .; D: .; J: TRBJ1-2; V: TRBV18; CDR3: CASASDTNYGYTF; DNA: TGTGCCAGCGCCTCGGACACGAACTATGGCTACACCTTC
size: once; D: TRBD1; J: TRBJ1-1; V: TRBV2; CDR3: CASSRTGGTEAFF; DNA: TGTGCCAGCAGCCGGACAGGGGGCACTGAAGCTTTCTTT
size: .; D: .; J: TRBJ1-1; V: TRBV10-3; CDR3: CAPRVRRNTEAFF; DNA: TGTGCCCCCCGGGTCCGGCGGAACACTGAAGCTTTCTTT
size: .; D: TRBD1; J: TRBJ2-1; V: TRBV5-1; CDR3: CASRPTGTGNYNEQFF; DNA: TGCGCCAGCAGACCCACCGGGACAGGGAACTACAATGAGCAGTTCTTC
size: .; D: .; J: TRBJ1-1; V: TRBV30; CDR3: CAWTPGNTEAFF; DNA: TGTGCCTGGACGCCGGGGAACACTGAAGCTTTCTTT
size: .; D: TRBD2; J: TRBJ2-5; V: TRBV5-1; CDR3: CASSRSGTSGGTKETQYF; DNA: TGCGCCAGCAGCCGGTCCGGGACTAGCGGGGGGACCAAAGAGACCCAGTACTTC
size: .; D: .; J: TRBJ1-6; V: TRBV7-9; CDR3: CASSFGGAVNSPLHF; DNA: TGTGCCAGCAGCTTTGGCGGGGCCGTGAATTCACCCCTCCACTTT
size: once; D: TRBD1; J: TRBJ2-3; V: TRBV11-1; CDR3: CASSFQPTGGADTQYF; DNA: TGTGCCAGCAGCTTTCAGCCTACAGGGGGCGCAGATACGCAGTATTTT
size: .; D: .; J: TRBJ2-1; V: TRBV19; CDR3: CASSKGTTYEQFF; DNA: TGTGCCAGTAGTAAGGGGACAACGTATGAGCAGTTCTTC
size: .; D: .; J: TRBJ1-1; V: TRBV19; CDR3: CASSLPPGQADTEAFF; DNA: TGTGCCAGTAGTCTTCCTCCGGGACAAGCGGACACTGAAGCTTTCTTT
size: .; D: TRBD2; J: TRBJ2-3; V: TRBV24-1; CDR3: CATSDSTSGGATDTQYF; DNA: TGTGCCACCAGTGATTCGACTAGCGGGGGGGCCACAGATACGCAGTATTTT
size: .; D: TRBD1; J: TRBJ1-2; V: TRBV19; CDR3: CASSIGTGPYGYTF; DNA: TGTGCCAGTAGTATTGGGACAGGGCCATATGGCTACACCTTC
size: once; D: .; J: TRBJ2-1; V: TRBV19; CDR3: CASMSFGYNYNEQFF; DNA: TGTGCCAGTATGAGCTTCGGGTATAACTACAATGAGCAGTTCTTC
size: once; D: TRBD1; J: TRBJ2-7; V: TRBV3-1/TRBV3-2; CDR3: CASSQGGQGYEQYF; DNA: TGTGCCAGCAGCCAAGGGGGACAGGGCTACGAGCAGTACTTC
size: .; D: TRBD1; J: TRBJ1-5; V: TRBV19; CDR3: CASSIQGQEMPQHF; DNA: TGTGCCAGTAGCATCCAGGGACAGGAGATGCCCCAGCATTTT
size: .; D: .; J: TRBJ2-2; V: TRBV4-2; CDR3: CASSQDPGINTGELFF; DNA: TGTGCCAGCAGCCAAGACCCAGGGATTAACACCGGGGAGCTGTTTTTT
size: .; D: .; J: TRBJ1-1; V: TRBV2; CDR3: CASKRGAWGTEAFF; DNA: TGTGCCAGCAAGCGGGGGGCTTGGGGCACTGAAGCTTTCTTT
size: once; D: TRBD2; J: TRBJ2-5; V: TRBV4-2; CDR3: CASSQDPPWTSGGQETQYF; DNA: TGTGCCAGCAGCCAAGATCCTCCTTGGACTAGCGGAGGACAAGAGACCCAGTACTTC